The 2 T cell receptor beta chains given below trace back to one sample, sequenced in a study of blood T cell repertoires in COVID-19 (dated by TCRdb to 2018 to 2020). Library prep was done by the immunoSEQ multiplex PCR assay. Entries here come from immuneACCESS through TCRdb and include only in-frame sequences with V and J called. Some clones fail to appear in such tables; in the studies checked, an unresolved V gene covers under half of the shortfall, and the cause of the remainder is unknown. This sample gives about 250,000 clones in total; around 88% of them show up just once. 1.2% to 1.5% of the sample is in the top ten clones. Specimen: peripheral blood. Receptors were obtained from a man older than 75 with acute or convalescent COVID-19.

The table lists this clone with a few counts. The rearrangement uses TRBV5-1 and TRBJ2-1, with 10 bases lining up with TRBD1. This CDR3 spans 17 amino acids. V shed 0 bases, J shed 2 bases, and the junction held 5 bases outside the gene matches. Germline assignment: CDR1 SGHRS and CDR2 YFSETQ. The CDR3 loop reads CASSLGGQGGPYNEQFF. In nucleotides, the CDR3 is TGCGCCAGCAGCTTGGGTGGACAGGGGGGCCCCTACAATGAGCAGTTCTTC.

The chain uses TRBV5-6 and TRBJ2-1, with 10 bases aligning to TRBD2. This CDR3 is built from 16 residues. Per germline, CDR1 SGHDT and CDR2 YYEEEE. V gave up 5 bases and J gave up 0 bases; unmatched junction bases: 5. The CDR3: CASSDSGGSSYNEQFF. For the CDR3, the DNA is TGTGCCAGCAGTGATAGCGGGGGGAGCTCCTACAATGAGCAGTTCTTC.